The sequence of this T cell receptor beta chain was determined in a study of blood T cells in healthy people across ages. Germline loops: CDR1 SGDLS, CDR2 YYNGEE. Germline trimming cut 3 bases from V and 2 bases from J; bases unmatched to any gene: 4. This CDR3 region has 15 residues. The authors ran a second PCR of 7 to 11 cycles using a sample-barcoded 5' primer and a J-beta primer mix. TCRdb passed the 5' RACE reads through MiXCR, listing each CDR3 protein once. The data contain about 1.6 million distinct CDR3 sequences, roughly 32% of them seen just once; the ten biggest clones take up roughly 12%.

V is TRBV9 and J is TRBJ2-1; 8 bases are a match to TRBD1. The material sequenced was blood. The TCR originated in a woman aged 25 to 39 in good health. The CDR3 DNA sequence: TGTGCCAGCAGCGAGCAGGGGGCCCCCTACAATGAGCAGTTCTTC. Translating it yields CASSEQGAPYNEQFF.